A single T cell receptor beta chain is shown here with its context. The table came from immunoSEQ multiplex PCR; TCRdb's copy has only in-frame clones and leaves some out. The sample carries tens of thousands of clones, more than 75% recorded once. The data derive from a study of chemoradiotherapy in HPV16-positive cancers. The CDR3 spans 14 residues. Germline-derived CDR1 and CDR2 are SGHNT and YYREEE (reference sequence). V lost 0 bases and J 7 bases, leaving 12 bases between the germline ends. Repeated repertoire sampling spanned the course of chemoradiotherapy. This TCR derives from a human donor with HPV-associated anogenital cancer. The chain links TRBV5-4 to TRBJ2-3; no reliable D call. This sample comprised blood, obtained from a patient who underwent chemoradiotherapy. CDR3 bases: TGTGCCAGCAGCTTGGCCCAAGGCGGCAATACGCAGTATTTT. It yields the protein CASSLAQGGNTQYF.